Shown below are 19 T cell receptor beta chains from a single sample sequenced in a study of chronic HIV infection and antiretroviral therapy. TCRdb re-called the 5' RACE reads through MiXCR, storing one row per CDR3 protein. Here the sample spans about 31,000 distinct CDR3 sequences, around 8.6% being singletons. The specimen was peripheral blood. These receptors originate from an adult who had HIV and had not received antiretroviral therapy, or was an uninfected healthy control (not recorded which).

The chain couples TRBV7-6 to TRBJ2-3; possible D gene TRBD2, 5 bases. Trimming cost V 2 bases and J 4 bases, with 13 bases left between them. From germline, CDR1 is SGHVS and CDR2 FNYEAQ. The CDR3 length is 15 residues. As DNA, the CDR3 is TGTGCCAGCAGCTTACGCCCGAGGGCCCCAGATACGCAGTATTTT. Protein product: CASSLRPRAPDTQYF. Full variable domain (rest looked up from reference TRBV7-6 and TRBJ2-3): GAGVSQSPRYKVTKRGQDVALRCDPISGHVSLYWYRQALGQGPEFLTYFNYEAQQDKSGLPNDRFSAERPEGSISTLTIQRTEQRDSAMYRCASSLRPRAPDTQYFGPGTRLTVL.

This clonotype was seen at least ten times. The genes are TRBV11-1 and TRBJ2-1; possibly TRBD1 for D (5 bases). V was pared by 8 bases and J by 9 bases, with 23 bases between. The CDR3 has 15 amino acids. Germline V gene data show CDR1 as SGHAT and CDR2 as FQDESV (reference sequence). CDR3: CASGSGREIVGEQFF. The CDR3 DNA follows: TGTGCCAGCGGATCAGGCAGGGAAATCGTGGGTGAGCAGTTCTTC. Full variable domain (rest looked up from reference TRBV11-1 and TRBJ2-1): EAEVAQSPRYKITEKSQAVAFWCDPISGHATLYWYRQILGQGPELLVQFQDESVVDDSQLPKDRFSAERLKGVDSTLKIQPAELGDSAMYLCASGSGREIVGEQFFGPGTRLTVL.

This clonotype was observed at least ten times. CDR3 nucleotides: TGTGCCAGCAGTTGGGACAGCTCCTACGAGCAGTACTTC. Its translation: CASSWDSSYEQYF. The chain recombines TRBV27 with TRBJ2-7; 7 nucleotides match TRBD1. The V gene end was trimmed by 4 bases and the J gene end by 0 bases; junction bases not matched to a gene: 0. The CDR3 sequence is 13 residues long. In germline, CDR1 is MNHEY, CDR2 SMNVEV (reference sequence).

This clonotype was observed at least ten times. The CDR3 reads CAISESEYAETQYF. CDR3 DNA sequence: TGTGCCATCAGTGAGTCGGAGTACGCAGAGACCCAGTACTTC. This chain connects TRBV10-3 to TRBJ2-5; D is ambiguous. Trimming pared 0 bases from V and 4 bases from J, leaving 9 bases between. Germline V gives CDR1 ENHRY, CDR2 SYGVKD. The CDR3 is 14 amino acids.

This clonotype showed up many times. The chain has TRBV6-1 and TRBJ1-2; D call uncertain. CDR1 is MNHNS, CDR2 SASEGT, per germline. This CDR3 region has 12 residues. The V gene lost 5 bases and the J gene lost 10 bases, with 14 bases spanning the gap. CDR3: CASSYLGMDYTF. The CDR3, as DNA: TGTGCCAGCAGTTACCTGGGGATGGACTACACCTTC.

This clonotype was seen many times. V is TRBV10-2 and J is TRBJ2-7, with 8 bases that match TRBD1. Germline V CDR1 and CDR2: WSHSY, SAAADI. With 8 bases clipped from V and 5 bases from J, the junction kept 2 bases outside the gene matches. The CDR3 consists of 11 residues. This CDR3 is CASGQGDEQYF. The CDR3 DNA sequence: TGCGCCAGCGGACAGGGTGACGAGCAGTACTTC.

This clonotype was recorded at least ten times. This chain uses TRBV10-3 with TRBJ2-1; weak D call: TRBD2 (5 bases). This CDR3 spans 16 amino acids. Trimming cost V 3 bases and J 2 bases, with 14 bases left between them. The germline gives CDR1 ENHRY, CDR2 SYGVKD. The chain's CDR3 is CAISDGGGTPYNEQFF. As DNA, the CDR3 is TGTGCCATCAGTGATGGAGGAGGAACACCCTACAATGAGCAGTTCTTC.

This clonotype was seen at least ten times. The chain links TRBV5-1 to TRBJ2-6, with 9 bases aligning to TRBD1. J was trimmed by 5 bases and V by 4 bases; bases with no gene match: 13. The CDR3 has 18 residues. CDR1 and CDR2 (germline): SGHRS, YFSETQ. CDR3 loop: CASSPAEQGANRANVLTF. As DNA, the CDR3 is TGCGCCAGCAGCCCCGCGGAACAGGGGGCAAATAGGGCCAACGTCCTGACTTTC.

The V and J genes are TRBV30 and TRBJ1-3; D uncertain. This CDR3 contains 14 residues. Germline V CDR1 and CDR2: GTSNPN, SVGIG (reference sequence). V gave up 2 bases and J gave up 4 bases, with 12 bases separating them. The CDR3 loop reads CAWSPGYSGNTIYF. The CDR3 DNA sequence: TGTGCCTGGAGTCCGGGTTACTCCGGAAACACCATATATTTT.

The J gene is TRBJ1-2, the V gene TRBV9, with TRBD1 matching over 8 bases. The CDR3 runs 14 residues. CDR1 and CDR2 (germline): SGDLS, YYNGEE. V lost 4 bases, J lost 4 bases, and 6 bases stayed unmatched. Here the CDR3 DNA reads TGTGCCAGCAGCTCCCCAGGGGGCAGCTATGGCTACACCTTC. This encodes CASSSPGGSYGYTF.

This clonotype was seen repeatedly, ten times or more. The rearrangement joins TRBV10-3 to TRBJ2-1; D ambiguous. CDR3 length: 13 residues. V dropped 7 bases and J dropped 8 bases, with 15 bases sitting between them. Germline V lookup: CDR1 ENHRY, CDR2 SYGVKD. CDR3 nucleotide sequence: TGTGCCATCAAGAGGCCCCCCGTCTATGAGCAGTTCTTC. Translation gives CAIKRPPVYEQFF.

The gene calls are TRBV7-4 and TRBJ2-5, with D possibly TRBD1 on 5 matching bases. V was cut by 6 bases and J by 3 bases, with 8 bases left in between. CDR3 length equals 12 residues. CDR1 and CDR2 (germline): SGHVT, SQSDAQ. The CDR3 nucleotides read TGTGCCAGCAGGGACAAGGAAGAGACCCAGTACTTC. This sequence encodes CASRDKEETQYF. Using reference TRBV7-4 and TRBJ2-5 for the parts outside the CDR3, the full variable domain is GAGVSQSPRYKVAKRGRDVALRCDSISGHVTLYWYRQTLGQGSEVLTYSQSDAQRDKSGRPSGRFSAERPERSVSTLKIQRTEQGDSAVYLCASRDKEETQYFGPGTRLLVL.

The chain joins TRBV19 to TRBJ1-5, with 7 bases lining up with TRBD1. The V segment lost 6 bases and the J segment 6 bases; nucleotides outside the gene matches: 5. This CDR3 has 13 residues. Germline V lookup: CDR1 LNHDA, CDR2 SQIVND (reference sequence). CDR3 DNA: TGTGCCAGTAGAGACACAGGGGCTCAGCCCCAGCATTTT. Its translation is CASRDTGAQPQHF.

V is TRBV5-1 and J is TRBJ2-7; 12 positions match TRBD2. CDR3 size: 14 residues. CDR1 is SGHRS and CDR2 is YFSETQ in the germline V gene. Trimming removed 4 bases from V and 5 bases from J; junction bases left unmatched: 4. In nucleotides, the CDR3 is TGCGCCAGCAGCCTAGCGGGAGGGCCGAACGAGCAGTACTTC. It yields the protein CASSLAGGPNEQYF.

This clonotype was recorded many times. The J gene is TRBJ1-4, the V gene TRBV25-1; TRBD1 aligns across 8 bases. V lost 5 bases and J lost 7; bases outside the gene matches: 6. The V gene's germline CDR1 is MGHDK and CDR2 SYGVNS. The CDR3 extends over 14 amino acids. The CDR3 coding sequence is TGTGCCAGCAGTAACAACAGGGGGGGTGAAAAACTGTTTTTT. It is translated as CASSNNRGGEKLFF. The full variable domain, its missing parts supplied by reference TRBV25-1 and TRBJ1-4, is EADIYQTPRYLVIGTGKKITLECSQTMGHDKMYWYQQDPGMELHLIHYSYGVNSTEKGDLSSESTVSRIRTEHFPLTLESARPSHTSQYLCASSNNRGGEKLFFGSGTQLSVL.

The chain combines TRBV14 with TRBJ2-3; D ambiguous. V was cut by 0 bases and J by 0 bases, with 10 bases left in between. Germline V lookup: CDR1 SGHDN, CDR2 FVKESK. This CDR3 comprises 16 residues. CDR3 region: CASSQDVVVSTDTQYF. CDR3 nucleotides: TGTGCCAGCAGCCAAGATGTGGTCGTTAGCACAGATACGCAGTATTTT.

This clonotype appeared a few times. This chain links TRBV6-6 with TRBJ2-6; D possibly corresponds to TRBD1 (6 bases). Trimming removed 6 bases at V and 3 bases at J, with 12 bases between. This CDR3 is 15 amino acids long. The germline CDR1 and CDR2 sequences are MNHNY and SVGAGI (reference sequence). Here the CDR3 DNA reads TGTGCCAGCAGCGAAACAGGGAGTGGGGCCAACGTCCTGACTTTC. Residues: CASSETGSGANVLTF.

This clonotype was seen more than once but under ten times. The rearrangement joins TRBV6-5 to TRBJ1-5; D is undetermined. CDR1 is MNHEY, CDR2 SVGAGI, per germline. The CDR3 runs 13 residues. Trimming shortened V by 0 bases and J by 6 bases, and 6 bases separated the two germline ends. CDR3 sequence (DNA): TGTGCCAGCAGTTACTCGGGGTCTCAGCCCCAGCATTTT. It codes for CASSYSGSQPQHF.

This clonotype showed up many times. CDR3 DNA: TGTGCCAGCAGTTTATACGGCGACTTCACTGAAGCTTTCTTT. It codes for CASSLYGDFTEAFF. The chain joins TRBV27 to TRBJ1-1; no reliable D call. Trimming cost V 1 base and J 4 bases, with 10 bases left between them. Germline CDR1 MNHEY, CDR2 SMNVEV (reference sequence). This CDR3 region has 14 residues.